A selection of T cell receptor beta chains follows, all from one sample in a study of regulatory T cells in long-lasting Graves disease. TCRdb recomputed calls from the multiplex PCR reads with MiXCR, one row per CDR3 protein. The data contain about 470,000 distinct CDR3 sequences, about a fifth of them singletons. The sample in question was peripheral blood mononuclear cells (PBMCs), obtained when the disease was refractory, from a patient treated with antithyroid drugs. These receptors were taken from a female donor with Graves disease. The CDR3 runs from the conserved cysteine through the conserved F or W. D genes are given only for firm matches. Clone size, where shown, is once, few, many, or a class for clones that have expanded.

J,V,D,size,DNA,CDR3
TRBJ1-4,TRBV20-1,.,many,TGCAGTGCTAGAGAGGCCGAGGGAGAAAAACTGTTTTTT,CSAREAEGEKLFF
TRBJ2-7,TRBV30,.,few,TGTGCCTGGCAGCAGGGTGGCTCCCTCGGATACGAGCAGTACTTC,CAWQQGGSLGYEQYF
TRBJ2-7,TRBV29-1,TRBD2,many,TGCAGCGTCATGACTAGCGGGAGTACTTACGAGCAGTACTTC,CSVMTSGSTYEQYF
TRBJ2-2,TRBV6-2/TRBV6-3,.,few,TGTGCCAGCAATGAAGAAGGCGATGCGAACGTTTATAACACCGGGGAGCTGTTTTTT,CASNEEGDANVYNTGELFF
TRBJ2-5,TRBV28,.,many,TGTGCCAGCAGTTTACGACTAGTAGGCGAAGAGACCCAGTACTTC,CASSLRLVGEETQYF
TRBJ2-7,TRBV7-9,.,few,TGTGCCAGCAGCAATTCAGAGAGCTCCTACGAGCAGTACTTC,CASSNSESSYEQYF
TRBJ2-7,TRBV19,.,few,TGTGCCAGTAGTCCCCCAGCGTGGCCCTACGAGCAGTACTTC,CASSPPAWPYEQYF
TRBJ2-5,TRBV19,TRBD1,.,TGTGCCAGTAGTATCGGGACAGGGGGTATGGAGACCCAGTACTTC,CASSIGTGGMETQYF
TRBJ2-7,TRBV30,TRBD1,few,TGTGCCTGGTCCAGTCACCGGGACAGGGGGCCCTACGAGCAGTACTTC,CAWSSHRDRGPYEQYF
TRBJ2-5,TRBV19,.,few,TGTGCCACCTACCGGGTTGAGTCGCCCGGGGTCCAGTACTTC,CATYRVESPGVQYF
TRBJ2-7,TRBV7-6,TRBD1,.,TGTGCCAGCAGCTTAAGGACAGGTTCCTCCTACGAGCAGTACTTC,CASSLRTGSSYEQYF
TRBJ2-3,TRBV5-1,.,.,TGCGCCAGCGGAAGACTCAAATCTAGCACAGATACGCAGTATTTT,CASGRLKSSTDTQYF
TRBJ2-1,TRBV27,.,.,TGTGCCAGCAGTTTATCTTTGGCCCGGTCACGCAATGAGCAGTTCTTC,CASSLSLARSRNEQFF
TRBJ2-5,TRBV4-2,.,once,TGTGCCAGCAGCCAAGATCCCGGGGCGGGGGAGACCCAGTACTTC,CASSQDPGAGETQYF
TRBJ2-2,TRBV30,TRBD2,.,TGTGCCTGGAGTCGGGACTACCCGCCGGGGGAGCTGTTTTTT,CAWSRDYPPGELFF
TRBJ2-7,TRBV25-1,TRBD2,.,TGTGCCAGCAGTGACTCGGGACTAGCGAGGGGGGAGCAGTACTTC,CASSDSGLARGEQYF
TRBJ2-2,TRBV6-1,.,few,TGTGCCAGCACTAGGAGGGGGGAGACCGGGGAGCTGTTTTTT,CASTRRGETGELFF
TRBJ2-5,TRBV7-9,.,.,TGTGCCAGCAGCTTCGGGACACCTCAGGGGGAGACCCAGTACTTC,CASSFGTPQGETQYF